The 6 T cell receptor beta chains below all came from one sample that was sequenced in a study of blood T cell repertoires in COVID-19. Data came from immunoSEQ multiplex PCR; TCRdb stores just in-frame clones and leaves some out. The sample holds 250,000 or so clones; around 84% are singletons and the top ten take 5% to 8%. Source material: PBMCs or T cells enriched from blood (not recorded which). Source of these receptors: a woman between 45 and 65 years old who had been exposed to COVID-19.

The V and J genes are TRBV18 and TRBJ1-2; tentative D call: TRBD1 (5 bases). The ends were cut back, 2 bases at V and 4 bases at J, with 14 bases in the middle. Germline CDR1 KGHSH, CDR2 LQKENI. The CDR3 is made up of 15 amino acids. The chain's CDR3 is CASSPKQGVGYGYTF. The CDR3 coding sequence is TGTGCCAGCTCACCAAAGCAGGGCGTTGGCTATGGCTACACCTTC.

The chain is built from TRBV28 and TRBJ1-4; D perhaps matches TRBD1 (5 bases). V was trimmed by 4 bases and J by 2 bases, leaving 14 bases between them. Germline assignment: CDR1 MDHEN and CDR2 SYDVKM. The CDR3 has 16 residues. This chain's CDR3 is CASSSVHHRTNEKLFF. The CDR3 DNA reads as TGTGCCAGCAGTTCGGTACACCACAGGACTAATGAAAAACTGTTTTTT.

This chain connects TRBV5-1 to TRBJ2-3; no firm D call. The length of the CDR3 is 12 residues. Looked up from germline, CDR1 is SGHRS and CDR2 is YFSETQ. Between the trimmed V and J ends, which lost 2 bases and 2 bases, there was a span of 3 bases. CDR3 sequence reads: CASSFNTDTQYF. CDR3 DNA sequence: TGCGCCAGCAGCTTTAACACAGATACGCAGTATTTT.

V usage is TRBV19 and J usage is TRBJ1-6; possibly TRBD1 for D (5 bases). This CDR3 has 15 amino acids. V was cut by 7 bases and J by 6 bases, with 16 bases left in between. Germline V lookup: CDR1 LNHDA, CDR2 SQIVND (reference sequence). The CDR3 sequence: CASIPTASFNSPLHF. CDR3 nucleotides: TGTGCCAGTATTCCGACAGCCTCTTTTAATTCACCCCTCCACTTT.

J is TRBJ2-7 and V is TRBV10-1; 9 nucleotides agree with TRBD1. The V gene's germline CDR1 is WNHNN and CDR2 SYGVQD (reference sequence). The V segment lost 7 bases and the J segment 0 bases; nucleotides outside the gene matches: 13. The CDR3 length is 17 residues. The DNA for the CDR3 is TGCGCCAGCACAATTTACAGGGGGCGGGGGCCCTCCTACGAGCAGTACTTC. This sequence encodes CASTIYRGRGPSYEQYF.

The chain joins TRBV7-9 to TRBJ1-5, with D perhaps TRBD1 (5 bases). V lost 5 bases to trimming and J lost 7 bases, with 12 bases between them. This CDR3 has 13 residues. Germline V CDR1 and CDR2: SEHNR, FQNEAQ (reference sequence). The CDR3 loop reads CASSSRGEQPQHF. The CDR3 DNA follows: TGTGCCAGCAGCAGTAGGGGTGAACAGCCCCAGCATTTT.